This TCR beta chain was observed in a study of blood T cell repertoires in COVID-19. Looking at the study overall: Whether acute or convalescent, the COVID-19 samples came from the United States, Italy and Spain. Sources were T cells, B-cell-depleted T cells, or PBMCs; the material itself was cDNA or gDNA.

As originally analysed: From reference gene primer amplification, estimates of nucleated cell counts were derived. The table came from immunoSEQ multiplex PCR; TCRdb's copy has only in-frame clones and leaves some out. The D gene and trimming were derived from the DNA, and the V and J assignments and clone size from that table. This table has around 220,000 clones, about 85% appearing once. Seattle participants joined during active infection and were tracked over time. V gave up 5 bases and J gave up 6 bases, with 15 bases separating them. CDR3 length: 15 amino acids. Germline loops: CDR1 SGHNT, CDR2 YYREEE (reference sequence).

The chain couples TRBV5-4 to TRBJ1-6; tentatively, D is TRBD1 (6 bases). The receptor's source is a woman in her forties or fifties with COVID-19, enrolled during active disease. Sequencing was done on a sample of peripheral blood. CDR3: CASSPQTGPNSPLHF. The CDR3 DNA sequence: TGTGCCAGCAGTCCGCAAACAGGGCCTAATTCACCCCTCCACTTT.